The 17 T cell receptor beta chains in this list originate from one sample, sequenced in a study of CDR3 diversity in severe acne. TCRdb re-derived calls from the PCR reads in MiXCR, one entry per CDR3 protein. The data show more than 85,000 distinct CDR3 sequences, roughly half seen once. Sequencing used blood. All receptors derive from a male donor with acne.

The V gene is TRBV24-1, the J gene TRBJ2-3, with 10 bases aligning to TRBD2. Germline lookup yields CDR1 KGHDR and CDR2 SFDVKD. The junction had 7 bases not matched to a gene; V was cut back by 4 bases and J by 4 bases. The CDR3 extends over 16 amino acids. CDR3 residues: CATSETSGAEPDTQYF. The CDR3 DNA is TGTGCCACCAGTGAAACTAGCGGGGCTGAACCAGATACGCAGTATTTT.

In the case of this clonotype: This sequence may be a read error, since a much larger clone differs from it by one base. The J gene is TRBJ1-4, the V gene TRBV20-1; a weak D match, TRBD1 (5 bases). CDR3 length: 13 residues. Germline assignment: CDR1 DFQATT and CDR2 SNEGSKA (reference sequence). CDR3 DNA: TGCAGTGCTAGGAACAGGTATAATGAAAAACTGCTTTTT. It translates to CSARNRYNEKLLF.

The genes are TRBV7-9 and TRBJ2-2; TRBD2 matches at 7 bases. The CDR3 extends over 11 amino acids. Per germline, CDR1 SEHNR and CDR2 FQNEAQ (reference sequence). DNA for the CDR3: TGTGTTGGGGGGGGCACCGGGGAGCTGTTTTTT. This sequence encodes CVGGGTGELFF.

This clonotype was detected many times. The chain is built from TRBV9 and TRBJ1-1; D may be TRBD1 (6 bases). V lost 0 bases, J lost 5 bases, and 8 bases lay in between. The CDR3 sequence is 13 residues long. CDR1 is SGDLS, CDR2 YYNGEE, per germline. The CDR3 reads CASSVEGGTEAFF. Written as DNA, the CDR3 is TGTGCCAGCAGCGTAGAAGGGGGGACTGAAGCTTTCTTT.

V is TRBV20-1 and J is TRBJ1-5; D is undetermined. Deletions cut 3 bases from V and 3 bases from J, with 9 bases between. In germline, CDR1 is DFQATT, CDR2 SNEGSKA (reference sequence). CDR3 length: 13 amino acids. The chain's CDR3 is CSASGLVNQPQHF. CDR3 DNA sequence: TGCAGTGCTAGTGGGCTCGTCAATCAGCCCCAGCATTTT.

This clonotype was seen once. CDR3 coding DNA: TGCAGCCCCCGGCTCGGGGACAGGGTATACGAGCAGTACTTC. Translated: CSPRLGDRVYEQYF. The rearrangement links TRBV29-1 to TRBJ2-7; 9 nucleotides agree with TRBD1. The CDR3 consists of 14 residues. CDR1 and CDR2 (germline): SQVTM, ANQGSEA. Trimming removed 8 bases from V and 4 bases from J; junction bases left unmatched: 12.

The chain has TRBV29-1 and TRBJ2-7, with 9 nucleotides matching TRBD2. The CDR3 spans 15 residues. Germline V gene data show CDR1 as SQVTM and CDR2 as ANQGSEA. The J segment lost 3 bases and the V segment lost 0 bases, leaving 6 bases of the junction unmatched. CDR3 nucleotides: TGCAGCGTTGAAGATCGGCGGGAGGGAGGCTACGAGCAGTACTTC. Amino acid sequence: CSVEDRREGGYEQYF.

A remark on this clonotype: This may arise from a read error, as a much more abundant clone is one base away. The chain recombines TRBV9 with TRBJ2-1; D tentatively reads TRBD1 or TRBD2 (6 bases each). Trimming left V 3 bases short and J 10 bases short, with 17 bases between. The CDR3 runs to 14 residues. Germline CDR1 SGDLS, CDR2 YYNGEE. CDR3 residues: CASSGVGGGPEQFF. The CDR3 DNA reads TGTGCCAGCAGCGGAGTCGGTGGGGGGCCGGAGCAGTTCTTC.

This clonotype was detected ten times or more. V is TRBV29-1 and J is TRBJ1-2, with TRBD1 identical over 8 bases. The CDR3 spans 13 residues. The V and J ends lost 6 bases and 5 bases, in that order; junction bases with no gene match: 8. CDR1 SQVTM and CDR2 ANQGSEA come from the germline V gene. CDR3 in amino acids: CSVLSGQEYGYTF. The CDR3, as DNA: TGCAGCGTCCTTTCGGGACAGGAATATGGCTACACCTTC.

This clonotype was detected many times. The chain couples TRBV24-1 to TRBJ2-1; D gene uncertain. CDR1 is KGHDR, CDR2 SFDVKD, per germline. This CDR3 spans 13 amino acids. Trimming removed 5 bases at V and 5 bases at J, with 9 bases between. The CDR3 loop reads CATSVVSHNEQFF. The CDR3, as DNA: TGTGCCACCAGTGTAGTCAGTCACAATGAGCAGTTCTTC.

To note about this clonotype: A single base separates this from a much larger clone, so it may be a read error. This rearrangement joins TRBV25-1 to TRBJ2-3; no definite D call. Germline V gene lookup returns CDR1 MGHDK and CDR2 SYGVNS. The CDR3 covers 11 residues. V dropped 3 bases and J dropped 10 bases, with 8 bases sitting between them. The CDR3 region has the DNA TGTGCCAGCAGTGATCCGGCTGCGCAGTATTTT. Residues: CASSDPAAQYF.

The chain is built from TRBV10-3 and TRBJ2-2; D tentatively reads TRBD1 or TRBD2 (6 bases each). This CDR3 has 15 residues. Per germline, CDR1 ENHRY and CDR2 SYGVKD. Trimming removed 3 bases from V and 2 bases from J, with 10 bases in between. CDR3 bases: TGTGCCATCAGTGATGGGGGGCCTAACACCGGGGAGCTGTTTTTT. It encodes CAISDGGPNTGELFF.

With respect to this clonotype: The junction differs from germline at one of its ends, possibly a read error. V and J are TRBV20-1 and TRBJ1-6; TRBD1 aligns across 8 bases. CDR1 and CDR2 from the germline V gene are DFQATT and SNEGSKA (reference sequence). CDR3 size: 13 residues. The CDR3 loop is CGADRAYNSPLHF. In nucleotides, the CDR3 is TGCGGTGCGGACAGGGCCTATAATTCACCCCTCCACTTT.

The chain has TRBV24-1 and TRBJ1-2, with TRBD1 as a possible D gene (5 bases). The CDR3 has 16 residues. Germline assignment: CDR1 KGHDR and CDR2 SFDVKD. The V gene lost 2 bases and the J gene lost 6 bases, with 18 bases spanning the gap. CDR3 region: CATSDSSGLAVDGYTF. The CDR3 nucleotides read TGTGCCACCAGTGATTCTTCGGGGCTCGCGGTAGATGGCTACACCTTC.

This clonotype came up a few times. The chain carries TRBV20-1 and TRBJ1-5; no clear D gene. V dropped 0 bases and J dropped 9 bases, with 18 bases sitting between them. The CDR3 contains 15 residues. The germline CDR1 and CDR2 sequences are DFQATT and SNEGSKA (reference sequence). In DNA form, the CDR3 reads TGCAGTGCTAGAGATAAGGGCAAAGGCAGTCGGCCCCAGCATTTT. Its translation: CSARDKGKGSRPQHF.

In this sample, this clonotype turned up many times. The DNA for the CDR3 is TGCAGTGCTAGAGATGGTTCCACCACTAACTCCGGGGAGCTGTTTTTT. As protein: CSARDGSTTNSGELFF. The gene calls are TRBV20-1 and TRBJ2-2, with D unresolved. This CDR3 contains 16 residues. Trimming removed 0 bases at V and 6 bases at J, with 17 bases between. Germline CDR1 DFQATT, CDR2 SNEGSKA (reference sequence).

This clonotype appeared a single time. The chain has TRBV2 and TRBJ2-3; no reliable D call. There are 11 residues in the CDR3. Trimming left V 3 bases short and J 7 bases short, with 5 bases between. The germline V gene encodes CDR1 SNHLY and CDR2 FYNNEI. CDR3 nucleotides: TGTGCCAGCAGTGAGGGGAATACGCAGTATTTT. Its translation is CASSEGNTQYF. The variable domain in full, with the rest retrieved from reference TRBV2 and TRBJ2-3, is EPEVTQTPSHQVTQMGQEVILRCVPISNHLYFYWYRQILGQKVEFLVSFYNNEISEKSEIFDDQFSVERPDGSNFTLKIRSTKLEDSAMYFCASSEGNTQYFGPGTRLTVL.